These 22 T cell receptor beta chains were sequenced from one sample in a study of shared clonotypes between healthy human individuals. Sequencing used immunoSEQ multiplex PCR; TCRdb keeps in-frame clones, though not all of them. Found here are about 1 million clones, more than 65% of them singletons; the top ten hold about 1.5%. The sequencing sample was made of memory CD4+ T cells sorted from blood. Subset denoted: CD45RA-negative fraction. The receptor set was obtained from a man aged 18 to 29 in good health.

The V and J genes are TRBV5-1 and TRBJ2-1; 11 nucleotides align to TRBD1. Germline lookup yields CDR1 SGHRS and CDR2 YFSETQ. The CDR3 totals 20 residues. Trimming took 4 bases from V and 3 from J; bases not matched to a gene: 18. In DNA form, the CDR3 reads TGCGCCAGCAGCCTTGTCGGGCGACCGGGACAGGGGGATATCTACAATGAGCAGTTCTTC. Translating gives CASSLVGRPGQGDIYNEQFF.

The gene calls are TRBV19 and TRBJ1-2; TRBD1 aligns across 8 bases. CDR3 size: 16 residues. The V gene's germline CDR1 is LNHDA and CDR2 SQIVND (reference sequence). J lost 0 bases, V lost 5 bases, and 8 bases had no gene match. CDR3 sequence reads: CASSARQGPTNYGYTF. The CDR3 DNA is TGTGCCAGTAGTGCCCGACAGGGGCCTACTAACTATGGCTACACCTTC.

The chain uses TRBV14 and TRBJ2-7; TRBD1 agrees at 10 bases. With 4 bases clipped from V and 6 bases from J, the junction kept 9 bases outside the gene matches. Germline CDR1 and CDR2: SGHDN and FVKESK. The CDR3 is made up of 15 amino acids. The CDR3 DNA is TGTGCCAGCAGCCCGTTAAGGGACAGGGGAACCGAGCAGTACTTC. Translated, it gives CASSPLRDRGTEQYF.

In regard to this clone: In the same sample, other DNA sequences code for this CDR3. This chain links TRBV19 with TRBJ2-7; tentatively, D is TRBD1 (5 bases). The CDR3 extends over 14 amino acids. Trimming removed 2 bases from V and 1 base from J, with 9 bases in between. Germline CDR1 and CDR2: LNHDA and SQIVND (reference sequence). The CDR3 region is CASSIQGLSYEQYF. As DNA, the CDR3 is TGTGCCAGTAGTATACAGGGTCTTTCCTACGAGCAGTACTTC. Filled out from reference TRBV19 and TRBJ2-7, the complete variable domain reads DGGITQSPKYLFRKEGQNVTLSCEQNLNHDAMYWYRQDPGQGLRLIYYSQIVNDFQKGDIAEGYSVSREKKESFPLTVTSAQKNPTAFYLCASSIQGLSYEQYFGPGTRLTVT.

The chain joins TRBV5-1 to TRBJ1-2; D is uncertain. The germline V gene has CDR1 SGHRS and CDR2 YFSETQ. The CDR3 runs 12 residues. V lost 3 bases and J lost 6, with 9 bases in between. The CDR3 loop reads CASSWDSDGYTF. As DNA, the CDR3 is TGCGCCAGCAGCTGGGATTCGGATGGCTACACCTTC.

The chain links TRBV5-6 to TRBJ2-7; tentative D call: TRBD1 (7 bases). The CDR3 consists of 14 residues. CDR1 and CDR2 (germline): SGHDT, YYEEEE. Trimming cost V 2 bases and J 6 bases, with 15 bases left between them. This chain's CDR3 is CASSFSGGSTEQYF. The CDR3 nucleotides read TGTGCCAGCAGCTTTTCAGGGGGGAGTACCGAGCAGTACTTC.

Only one count was recorded for this clone. V is TRBV6-1 and J is TRBJ2-2, with a possible D match to TRBD1 (5 bases). V lost 2 bases and J lost 0, with 13 bases in between. The CDR3 runs 17 residues. Germline assignment: CDR1 MNHNS and CDR2 SASEGT. The CDR3 sequence is CASSEPRTRSNTGELFF. Here the CDR3 DNA reads TGTGCCAGCAGTGAACCTCGGACACGATCGAACACCGGGGAGCTGTTTTTT.

J is TRBJ2-5 and V is TRBV7-9, with D possibly TRBD1 on 6 matching bases. CDR1 and CDR2 from the germline V gene are SEHNR and FQNEAQ (reference sequence). Trimming took off 4 bases at V and 5 bases at J, with 11 bases between the two ends. The CDR3 spans 13 residues. The DNA for the CDR3 is TGTGCCAGCAGCTCACAGGGAACCGAGACCCAGTACTTC. It is translated as CASSSQGTETQYF.

This clone was counted once. The V call is TRBV2, the J call TRBJ2-3, with 7 positions matching TRBD2. The CDR3 extends over 15 amino acids. Looked up from germline, CDR1 is SNHLY and CDR2 is FYNNEI. The junction had 8 bases not matched to a gene; V was cut back by 8 bases and J by 0 bases. The CDR3 DNA reads as TGTGCCAGCGAGAATCAGGGACTAAGCACAGATACGCAGTATTTT. The encoded protein is CASENQGLSTDTQYF.

The chain recombines TRBV10-2 with TRBJ1-3; TRBD1 matches at 8 bases. V lost 0 bases, J lost 4 bases, and 5 bases stayed unmatched. The germline gives CDR1 WSHSY, CDR2 SAAADI. The CDR3 has 16 residues. The CDR3 DNA reads as TGCGCCAGCAGTGAGTCGTACAGGGGGTTAGGAAACACCATATATTTT. Translated, it gives CASSESYRGLGNTIYF.

The V and J genes are TRBV11-2 and TRBJ1-5; D perhaps matches TRBD1 (5 bases). Germline V gives CDR1 SGHAT, CDR2 FQNNGV. The V end was cut by 5 bases, the J end by 4 bases, with 15 bases between. The CDR3 runs 15 residues. CDR3 DNA: TGTGCCAGCAGCCCTAGCTGGGGCTTGAATCAGCCCCAGCATTTT. This codes for CASSPSWGLNQPQHF.

The V call is TRBV5-1, the J call TRBJ2-2; perhaps TRBD2 as D (6 bases). Germline V gives CDR1 SGHRS, CDR2 YFSETQ. V was cut by 0 bases and J by 1 base, with 10 bases left in between. This CDR3 contains 16 residues. The CDR3 DNA reads as TGCGCCAGCAGCTTGGCCGGGACTCTGAACACCGGGGAGCTGTTTTTT. Translating it yields CASSLAGTLNTGELFF.

In this sample, this clone turned up once. This chain joins TRBV6-5 and TRBJ1-5; a weak D match, TRBD1 (6 bases). The CDR3 runs 14 residues. The germline CDR1 and CDR2 sequences are MNHEY and SVGAGI. The V gene lost 4 bases and the J gene lost 5 bases, with 12 bases spanning the gap. The CDR3 DNA is TGTGCCAGCAGTTTCGGGGGGGCTGATCAGCCCCAGCATTTT. Its translation: CASSFGGADQPQHF.

The chain joins TRBV6-5 to TRBJ1-3; D is unclear. From germline, CDR1 is MNHEY and CDR2 SVGAGI. This CDR3 is built from 16 residues. V was trimmed by 2 bases and J by 4 bases, leaving 15 bases between them. The CDR3, as DNA: TGTGCCAGCAGTTACGCGACACCCAAAGGAGGAAACACCATATATTTT. Protein product: CASSYATPKGGNTIYF.

The chain has TRBV4-3 and TRBJ1-2; D uncertain. The CDR3 is made up of 13 amino acids. The germline V gene has CDR1 LGHNA and CDR2 YSLEER. V gave up 0 bases and J gave up 4 bases, with 6 bases separating them. The CDR3 DNA sequence: TGCGCCAGCAGCCAAGATGGGTCCTATGGCTACACCTTC. Translated: CASSQDGSYGYTF.

This chain uses TRBV5-6 with TRBJ1-2; D ambiguous. Germline values: CDR1 SGHDT, CDR2 YYEEEE. Trimming removed 3 bases from V and 4 bases from J, with 10 bases in between. This CDR3 is built from 13 residues. CDR3: CASSSPKPYGYTF. The CDR3 DNA sequence: TGTGCCAGCAGCTCCCCAAAACCCTATGGCTACACCTTC. The full variable domain, rest sourced from reference TRBV5-6 and TRBJ1-2, is DAGVTQSPTHLIKTRGQQVTLRCSPKSGHDTVSWYQQALGQGPQFIFQYYEEEERQRGNFPDRFSGHQFPNYSSELNVNALLLGDSALYLCASSSPKPYGYTFGSGTRLTVV.

This clone was detected only a few times. The V gene is TRBV5-1, the J gene TRBJ2-3, with D perhaps matching TRBD2 (6 bases). There are 14 residues in the CDR3. In germline, CDR1 is SGHRS, CDR2 YFSETQ. V gave up 5 bases and J gave up 8 bases, with 18 bases separating them. The DNA for the CDR3 is TGCGCCAGCAGGCAGGGACTGCCCGAGGGTACGCAGTATTTT. This translates into CASRQGLPEGTQYF.

This clone occurred a few times. This rearrangement joins TRBV29-1 to TRBJ1-2; TRBD1 matches 7 bases. The CDR3 is 15 residues long. Germline V CDR1 and CDR2: SQVTM, ANQGSEA. The ends lost 6 bases at V and 4 bases at J; junction bases unmatched: 14. The CDR3 nucleotides are TGCAGCGTCAGGGGGGGGAGCTCCTCCTCCTATGGCTACACCTTC. This sequence encodes CSVRGGSSSSYGYTF.

The chain is built from TRBV7-2 and TRBJ1-4; D is unresolved. Trimming stripped 2 bases from V and 0 bases from J, with 10 bases between. The CDR3 runs to 16 residues. The germline gives CDR1 SGHTA, CDR2 FQGNSA. CDR3 nucleotides: TGTGCCAGCAGCTTACGGTCGCCCTCAACTAATGAAAAACTGTTTTTT. Amino acids: CASSLRSPSTNEKLFF.

The chain joins TRBV2 to TRBJ2-7; a weak D match, TRBD2 (5 bases). This CDR3 contains 12 residues. CDR1 and CDR2 from the germline V gene are SNHLY and FYNNEI. The V and J ends lost 8 bases and 1 base respectively, with 9 bases between them. The CDR3 spells CASGENSYEQYF. DNA for the CDR3: TGTGCCAGCGGGGAGAATTCCTACGAGCAGTACTTC.

Concerning this clone itself: Other DNA sequences in the sample encode the same CDR3. V gene TRBV5-1 combines with J gene TRBJ2-5; 10 bases map to TRBD1. V lost 1 base, J lost 5 bases, and 5 bases stayed unmatched. The CDR3 consists of 15 residues. Germline CDR1 SGHRS, CDR2 YFSETQ. The CDR3 protein is CASSLSGQGSETQYF. The DNA for the CDR3 is TGCGCCAGCAGCTTGTCGGGACAGGGGAGCGAGACCCAGTACTTC. Drawing the rest from reference TRBV5-1 and TRBJ2-5, the complete variable domain is KAGVTQTPRYLIKTRGQQVTLSCSPISGHRSVSWYQQTPGQGLQFLFEYFSETQRNKGNFPGRFSGRQFSNSRSEMNVSTLELGDSALYLCASSLSGQGSETQYFGPGTRLLVL.

The chain employs TRBV19 and TRBJ1-2; D might be TRBD1 (5 bases). Trimming cost V 7 bases and J 7 bases, with 16 bases left between them. The CDR3 is 13 residues long. Germline V gene sequence: CDR1 LNHDA, CDR2 SQIVND (reference sequence). Here the CDR3 DNA reads TGTGCCAGTACAAACTCAGGGAATCCTGGCTACACCTTC. It codes for CASTNSGNPGYTF.